The T cell receptor (beta chain) under discussion was sequenced for a study of blood T cell repertoires in COVID-19. Study-level information: Some COVID-19 samples were acute and others convalescent; all came from the United States, Italy and Spain. PBMCs, B-cell-depleted T cells, or T cells were the source of the cDNA or gDNA that made up the material.

Under the authors' procedure: Nucleated cell number was recorded as an estimate derived from reference gene primer amplification. Sequenced by immunoSEQ multiplex PCR; TCRdb stores in-frame clones only, minus some. V, J and clone size derive from that table, while D and trimming were established from the DNA sequence. The sample contains roughly 64,000 clones, around 86% of which appear only once. Sequenced material: peripheral blood. The sequence was obtained from a man aged 50 to 60 with active COVID-19.

For the CDR3, the DNA is TGTGCCAGCAGCTTAACTAGCGGGGGAGGGGAGACCCAGTACTTC. Its protein product is CASSLTSGGGETQYF. The V gene is TRBV11-2, the J gene TRBJ2-5, with 11 bases matching TRBD2. Germline V gives CDR1 SGHAT, CDR2 FQNNGV. With 2 bases clipped from V and 5 bases from J, the junction kept 4 bases outside the gene matches. The CDR3 contains 15 residues.